This T cell receptor beta chain derives from a study of T cell changes during pregnancy in multiple sclerosis. Turning to this clone: This same CDR3 is encoded by further DNA sequences in the sample.

The table came from immunoSEQ multiplex PCR; TCRdb's copy has only in-frame clones and leaves some out. The sample has around 110,000 clones, around 93% seen once; the top ten hold 0.78%. This TCR was sampled from a female donor in good health, enrolled as a control in a pregnancy study. This sample comprised peripheral blood, obtained in the third trimester of pregnancy.

The CDR3 loop reads CASRGQGSNSPLHF. The DNA of the CDR3 is TGTGCCAGCCGAGGACAAGGAAGTAATTCACCCCTCCACTTT. The V gene is TRBV5-6, the J gene TRBJ1-6; weak D call: TRBD1 (5 bases). The CDR3 loop spans 14 amino acids. V lost 7 bases and J 6 bases, leaving 14 bases between the germline ends. Per germline, CDR1 SGHDT and CDR2 YYEEEE.